This T cell receptor (beta chain) originates from a study of blood T cells in healthy people across ages. In its sample, this clonotype was seen once. The CDR3 is 14 residues long. Per germline, CDR1 MGHDK and CDR2 SYGVNS. V was shortened by 1 base and J by 5 bases, with 11 bases between the two germline ends. Then a second PCR, running roughly 7 to 11 cycles, was carried out with a sample-barcoded 5' primer and a J-beta primer mix. TCRdb re-analysed the 5' RACE reads in MiXCR, keeping a single row per CDR3 protein. The data hold nearly 800,000 distinct CDR3 sequences, with 20% to 25% observed a single time. These data were likewise used in another study, on T cells of mothers and their children. Per that paper: In related and unrelated pairs alike, thymic selection shapes TCR recombination output, with inherited differences minor.

The V call is TRBV25-1, the J call TRBJ2-5, with D possibly being TRBD1 (5 bases). The receptor's source is a boy between 10 and 17 years old in good health. The sequenced sample consisted of blood. Written as DNA, the CDR3 is TGTGCCAGCAGTGAATCGGTGGGGCTGGAGACCCAGTACTTC. Translated, it gives CASSESVGLETQYF.